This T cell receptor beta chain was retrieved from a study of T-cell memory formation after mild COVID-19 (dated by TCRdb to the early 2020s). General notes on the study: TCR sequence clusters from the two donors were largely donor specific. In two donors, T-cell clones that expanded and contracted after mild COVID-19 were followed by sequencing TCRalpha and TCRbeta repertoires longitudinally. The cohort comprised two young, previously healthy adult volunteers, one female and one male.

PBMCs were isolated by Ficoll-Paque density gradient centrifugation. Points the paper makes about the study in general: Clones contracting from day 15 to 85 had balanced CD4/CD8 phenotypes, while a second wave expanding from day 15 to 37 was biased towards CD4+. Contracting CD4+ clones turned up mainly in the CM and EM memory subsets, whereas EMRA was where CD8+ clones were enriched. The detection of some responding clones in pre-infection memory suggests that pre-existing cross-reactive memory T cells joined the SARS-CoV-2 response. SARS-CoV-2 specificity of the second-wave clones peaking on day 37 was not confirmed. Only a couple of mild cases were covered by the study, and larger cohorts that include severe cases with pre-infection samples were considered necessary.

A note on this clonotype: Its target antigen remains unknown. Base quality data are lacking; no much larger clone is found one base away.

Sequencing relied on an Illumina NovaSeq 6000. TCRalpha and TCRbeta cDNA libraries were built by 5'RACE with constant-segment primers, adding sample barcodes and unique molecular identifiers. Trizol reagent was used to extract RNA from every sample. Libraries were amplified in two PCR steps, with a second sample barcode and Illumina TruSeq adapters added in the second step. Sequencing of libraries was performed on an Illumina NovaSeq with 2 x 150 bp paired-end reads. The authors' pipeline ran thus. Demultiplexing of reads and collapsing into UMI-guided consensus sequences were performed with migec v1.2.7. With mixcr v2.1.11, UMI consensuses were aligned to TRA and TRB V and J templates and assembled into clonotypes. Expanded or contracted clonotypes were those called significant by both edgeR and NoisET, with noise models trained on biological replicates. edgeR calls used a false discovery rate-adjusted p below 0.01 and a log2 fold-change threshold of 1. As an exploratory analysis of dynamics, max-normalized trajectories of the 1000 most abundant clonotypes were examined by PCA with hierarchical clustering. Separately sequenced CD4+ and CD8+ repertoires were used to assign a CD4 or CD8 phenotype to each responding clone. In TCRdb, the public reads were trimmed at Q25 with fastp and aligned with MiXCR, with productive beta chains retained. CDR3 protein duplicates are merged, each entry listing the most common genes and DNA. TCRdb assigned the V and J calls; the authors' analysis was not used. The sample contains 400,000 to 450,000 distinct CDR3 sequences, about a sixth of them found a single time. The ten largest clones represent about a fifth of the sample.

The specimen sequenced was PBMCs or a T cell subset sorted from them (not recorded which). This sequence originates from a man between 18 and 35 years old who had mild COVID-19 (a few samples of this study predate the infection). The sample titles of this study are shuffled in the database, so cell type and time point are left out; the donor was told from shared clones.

The CDR3 protein: CASSANGGLGQPQHF. The DNA reads as follows: TGTGCCAGCAGTGCCAATGGGGGTTTAGGTCAGCCCCAGCATTTT. Recombination joined TRBV6-1 with TRBJ1-5; a weak D assignment points to TRBD1 (5 bases agree). Reading the germline V gene gives CDR1 MNHNS and CDR2 SASEGT. The CDR3 covers 15 residues, taking in both the cysteine and the phenylalanine. The CDR3 DNA has 45 bases and is translated from base 1. V loses 4 bases, J loses 6 bases, and the germline ends lie 16 bases apart.